This T cell receptor beta chain was found in a study of technical replicates of blood from a handful of donors. Assay used: immunoSEQ multiplex PCR; TCRdb lists only in-frame clones, some missing. The sample shows approximately 82,000 clones, around 92% of them seen only once. The trim removed 3 bases at V and 5 bases at J, leaving 8 bases unmatched. This CDR3 region has 15 residues. In germline, CDR1 is MNHEY, CDR2 SMNVEV (reference sequence). J is TRBJ2-5 and V is TRBV27, with 8 positions matching TRBD1. Sequencing was done on a sample of T cells isolated from PBMCs. The receptor was isolated from a human donor in good health. Some clones in this sample may be carry-over from other donors' samples. The CDR3 region has the DNA TGTGCCAGCAGTTTCTCTCAGGGGGCGCGGGAGACCCAGTACTTC. Translating gives CASSFSQGARETQYF.